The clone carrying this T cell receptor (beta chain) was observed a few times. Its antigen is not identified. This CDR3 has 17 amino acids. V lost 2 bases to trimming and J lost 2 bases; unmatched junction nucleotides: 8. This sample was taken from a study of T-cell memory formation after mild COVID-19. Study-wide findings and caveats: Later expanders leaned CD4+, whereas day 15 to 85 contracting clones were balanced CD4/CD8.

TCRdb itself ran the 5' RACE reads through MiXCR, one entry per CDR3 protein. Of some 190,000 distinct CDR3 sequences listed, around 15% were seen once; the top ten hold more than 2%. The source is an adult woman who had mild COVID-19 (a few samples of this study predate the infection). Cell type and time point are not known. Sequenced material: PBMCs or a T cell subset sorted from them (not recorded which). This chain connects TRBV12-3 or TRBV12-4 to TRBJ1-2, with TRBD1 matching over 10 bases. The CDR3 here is CASSLRQGATSNYGYTF. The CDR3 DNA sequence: TGTGCCAGCAGTTTACGACAGGGGGCTACCTCGAACTATGGCTACACCTTC.